This TCR beta chain was recorded in a study of vaccination effects on CD4 cells after COVID-19. Study as a whole: Sampling occurred a median 72 days post second dose, range 14 to 241.

V shed 5 bases and J shed 0 bases, with 12 bases lying between them. The CDR3 is made up of 14 amino acids. The germline V gene encodes CDR1 DFQATT and CDR2 SNEGSKA (reference sequence). Following an approximately eleven-day culture, CD4+ T cells were purified. Either the BNT162b2 or mRNA-1273 vaccine was given to participants in two doses. Nucleocapsid antibody tests were negative, and the vaccine recipients had no prior SARS-CoV-2 infection. Study-wide findings and caveats: The study found marked clonal contraction of infection- and vaccine-induced clones late after vaccination. Cross-reactivity toward common cold coronaviruses was confined to only 1 of 255 vaccine-induced clones in healthy vaccinees.

With regard to this clone: Its specificity is unknown.

Data came from immunoSEQ multiplex PCR; TCRdb stores just in-frame clones and leaves some out. The table shows fewer than 75,000 clones, with roughly 80% occurring only once. Sequencing used CD4+ T cells from PBMCs cultured without peptide, obtained after COVID-19 vaccination. The receptor's source is a human donor who received a COVID-19 vaccine. The J gene is TRBJ2-3, the V gene TRBV20-1; D might be TRBD1 (5 bases). The DNA for the CDR3 is TGCAGTGCTCGTGACAGATCTAGCACAGATACGCAGTATTTT. This gives the protein CSARDRSSTDTQYF.